The 6 T cell receptor beta chains listed next were all sequenced from one sample in a study of human T cells and chemical hapten exposure. Time point of the sample: healthy volunteer bleed at 6 weeks. Researchers extracted total RNA from unfractionated whole blood. TCRdb independently ran MiXCR on the RACE reads; one entry per CDR3 protein. The repertoire holds 50,000 to 70,000 distinct CDR3 sequences, with under 7.5% as singletons. The sample taken for sequencing was whole blood. All receptors derive from a female donor in good health. Some clones in this sample may be carry-over from other donors' samples.

The genes are TRBV29-1 and TRBJ2-1, with a weak D call TRBD2 (5 bases). Germline V gives CDR1 SQVTM, CDR2 ANQGSEA. CDR3 length: 13 amino acids. The ends were cut back, 4 bases at V and 6 bases at J, with 13 bases in the middle. As DNA, the CDR3 is TGCAGCGTTGTTCGGGCTAGCTTCAATGAGCAGTTCTTC. As protein: CSVVRASFNEQFF.

This chain connects TRBV20-1 to TRBJ1-1; D might be TRBD1 (6 bases). The CDR3 spans 12 residues. Looked up from germline, CDR1 is DFQATT and CDR2 is SNEGSKA (reference sequence). Between the trimmed V and J ends, which lost 5 bases and 2 bases, there was a span of 9 bases. CDR3: CSAGQYNTEAFF. In DNA form, the CDR3 reads TGCAGTGCTGGACAGTACAACACTGAAGCTTTCTTT.

This chain joins TRBV7-2 and TRBJ2-1, with 7 bases matching TRBD2. The germline V gene has CDR1 SGHTA and CDR2 FQGNSA. V dropped 0 bases and J dropped 5; count of bases not matched to a gene: 4. The CDR3 spans 15 residues. The CDR3 DNA follows: TGTGCCAGCAGCTTAGCGGGAGGGTTCCACAATGAGCAGTTCTTC. Translating gives CASSLAGGFHNEQFF.

V gene TRBV3-1 combines with J gene TRBJ2-1; 8 bases map to TRBD1. The germline V gene encodes CDR1 LGHDT and CDR2 YNNKEL (reference sequence). The CDR3 is 15 residues long. With V trimmed by 1 base and J by 3 bases, 2 bases remained unmatched. The CDR3 sequence is CASSQGTGHYNEQFF. Written as DNA, the CDR3 is TGTGCCAGCAGCCAAGGGACAGGGCACTACAATGAGCAGTTCTTC.

This clonotype was counted many times. The gene calls are TRBV5-1 and TRBJ2-5, with unresolved D. Germline lookup yields CDR1 SGHRS and CDR2 YFSETQ. The CDR3 has 13 residues. Trimming removed 7 bases from V and 3 bases from J, with 13 bases in between. CDR3 bases: TGCGCCAGCGCTCGTCGTAGGGAAGAGACCCAGTACTTC. Its protein product is CASARRREETQYF.

This clonotype was seen ten or more times. This sequence joins TRBV4-1 and TRBJ1-4; D ambiguous. CDR1 and CDR2 (germline): MGHRA, YSYEKL. CDR3 length: 13 amino acids. V lost 1 base to trimming and J lost 5 bases, with 5 bases between them. CDR3 bases: TGCGCCAGCAGCCAAGTGGGGAATGAAAAACTGTTTTTT. Translation: CASSQVGNEKLFF.